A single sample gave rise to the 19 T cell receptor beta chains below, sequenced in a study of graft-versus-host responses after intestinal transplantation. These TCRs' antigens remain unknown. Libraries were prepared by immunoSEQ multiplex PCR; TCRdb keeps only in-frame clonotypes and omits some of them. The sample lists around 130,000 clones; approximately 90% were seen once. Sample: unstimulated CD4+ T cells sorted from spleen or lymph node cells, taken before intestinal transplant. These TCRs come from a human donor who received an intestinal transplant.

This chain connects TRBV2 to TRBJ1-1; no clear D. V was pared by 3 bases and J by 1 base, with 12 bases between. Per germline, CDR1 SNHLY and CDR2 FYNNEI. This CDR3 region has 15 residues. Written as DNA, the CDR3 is TGTGCCAGCAGTGAGTTTATGAGAGGGAACACTGAAGCTTTCTTT. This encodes CASSEFMRGNTEAFF.

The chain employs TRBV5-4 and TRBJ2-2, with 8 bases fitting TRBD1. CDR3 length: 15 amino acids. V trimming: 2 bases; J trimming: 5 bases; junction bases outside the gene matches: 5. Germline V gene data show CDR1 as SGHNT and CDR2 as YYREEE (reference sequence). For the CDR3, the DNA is TGTGCCAGCAGCTTCCGGGACAGGATAACCGGGGAGCTGTTTTTT. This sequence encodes CASSFRDRITGELFF. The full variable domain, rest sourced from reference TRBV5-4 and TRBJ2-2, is ETGVTQSPTHLIKTRGQQVTLRCSSQSGHNTVSWYQQALGQGPQFIFQYYREEENGRGNFPPRFSGLQFPNYSSELNVNALELDDSALYLCASSFRDRITGELFFGEGSRLTVL.

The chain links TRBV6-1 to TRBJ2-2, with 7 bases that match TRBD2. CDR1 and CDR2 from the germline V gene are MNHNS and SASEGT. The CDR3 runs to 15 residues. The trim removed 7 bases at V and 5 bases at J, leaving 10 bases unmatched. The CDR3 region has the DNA TGTGCCAGCACGACCCTGGGAGGGAGTACCGGGGAGCTGTTTTTT. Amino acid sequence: CASTTLGGSTGELFF.

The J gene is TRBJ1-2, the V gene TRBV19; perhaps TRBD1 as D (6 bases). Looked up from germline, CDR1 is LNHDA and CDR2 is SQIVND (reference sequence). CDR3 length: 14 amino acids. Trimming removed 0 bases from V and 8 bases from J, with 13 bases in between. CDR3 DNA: TGTGCCAGTAGTATAGAAAGGGGGGTAAGCGGCTACACCTTC. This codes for CASSIERGVSGYTF. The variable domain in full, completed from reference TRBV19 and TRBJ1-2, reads DGGITQSPKYLFRKEGQNVTLSCEQNLNHDAMYWYRQDPGQGLRLIYYSQIVNDFQKGDIAEGYSVSREKKESFPLTVTSAQKNPTAFYLCASSIERGVSGYTFGSGTRLTVV.

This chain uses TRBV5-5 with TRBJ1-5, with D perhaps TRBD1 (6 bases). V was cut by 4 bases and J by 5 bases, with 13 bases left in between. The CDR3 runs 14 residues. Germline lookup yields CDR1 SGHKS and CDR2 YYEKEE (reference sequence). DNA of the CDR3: TGTGCCAGCAGCCCAGGGGTGAAGGATCAGCCCCAGCATTTT. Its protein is CASSPGVKDQPQHF.

The CDR3 coding sequence is TGTGCCAGCTCACCATTCGGGACAGAGCCCTACGAGCAGTACTTC. Translation: CASSPFGTEPYEQYF. The chain uses TRBV18 and TRBJ2-7, with 7 bases lining up with TRBD1. V dropped 2 bases and J dropped 2; count of bases not matched to a gene: 6. This CDR3 has 15 residues. Germline V gene lookup returns CDR1 KGHSH and CDR2 LQKENI.

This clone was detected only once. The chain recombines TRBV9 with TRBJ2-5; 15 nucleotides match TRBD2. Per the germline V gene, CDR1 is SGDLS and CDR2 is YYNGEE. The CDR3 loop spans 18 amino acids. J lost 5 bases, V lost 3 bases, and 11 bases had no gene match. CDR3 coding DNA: TGTGCCAGCAGCGCCGGGAGGACTAGCGGGGGGGCATATGAGACCCAGTACTTC. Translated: CASSAGRTSGGAYETQYF.

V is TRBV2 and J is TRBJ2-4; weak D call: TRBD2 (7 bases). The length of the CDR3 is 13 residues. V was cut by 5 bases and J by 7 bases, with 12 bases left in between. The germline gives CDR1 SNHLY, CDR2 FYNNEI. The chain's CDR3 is CASSRGAENIQYF. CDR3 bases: TGTGCCAGCAGTCGGGGGGCGGAGAACATTCAGTACTTC.

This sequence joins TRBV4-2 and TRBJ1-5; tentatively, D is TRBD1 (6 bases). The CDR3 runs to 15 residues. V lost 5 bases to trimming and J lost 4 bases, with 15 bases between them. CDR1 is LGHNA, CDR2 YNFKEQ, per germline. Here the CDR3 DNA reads TGTGCCAGCAGCGGCGAAACAGGGAGGAATCAGCCCCAGCATTTT. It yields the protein CASSGETGRNQPQHF.

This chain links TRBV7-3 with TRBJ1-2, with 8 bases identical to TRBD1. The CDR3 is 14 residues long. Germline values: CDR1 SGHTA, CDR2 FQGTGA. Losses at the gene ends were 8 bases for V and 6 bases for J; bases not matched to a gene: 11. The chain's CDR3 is CASDQGAPRDGYTF. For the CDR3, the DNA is TGTGCCAGCGACCAGGGGGCCCCAAGAGATGGCTACACCTTC.

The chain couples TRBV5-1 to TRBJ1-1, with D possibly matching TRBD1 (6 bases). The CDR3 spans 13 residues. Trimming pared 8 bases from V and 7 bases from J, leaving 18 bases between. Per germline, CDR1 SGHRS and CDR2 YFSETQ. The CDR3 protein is CASAGEHLGEAFF. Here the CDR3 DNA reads TGCGCCAGTGCAGGGGAACATTTAGGTGAAGCTTTCTTT.

CDR3: CASSSRPDTEAFF. For the CDR3, the DNA is TGCGCCAGCAGCTCACGACCGGACACTGAAGCTTTCTTT. The chain links TRBV5-1 to TRBJ1-1; D unclear. CDR1 SGHRS and CDR2 YFSETQ come from the germline V gene. The CDR3 has 13 residues. With 3 bases removed from V and 3 bases from J, the gap between germline ends came to 9 bases. Full variable domain (rest looked up from reference TRBV5-1 and TRBJ1-1): KAGVTQTPRYLIKTRGQQVTLSCSPISGHRSVSWYQQTPGQGLQFLFEYFSETQRNKGNFPGRFSGRQFSNSRSEMNVSTLELGDSALYLCASSSRPDTEAFFGQGTRLTVV.

CDR3 loop: CASSVGPLQETQYF. The CDR3 bases are TGTGCCAGCAGCGTAGGGCCTCTCCAAGAGACCCAGTACTTC. V usage is TRBV9 and J usage is TRBJ2-5, with D uncertain. The CDR3 contains 14 residues. Deletions cut 0 bases from V and 1 base from J, with 7 bases between. Per germline, CDR1 SGDLS and CDR2 YYNGEE. Together with reference TRBV9 and TRBJ2-5, the CDR3 gives the full variable domain: DSGVTQTPKHLITATGQRVTLRCSPRSGDLSVYWYQQSLDQGLQFLIQYYNGEERAKGNILERFSAQQFPDLHSELNLSSLELGDSALYFCASSVGPLQETQYFGPGTRLLVL.

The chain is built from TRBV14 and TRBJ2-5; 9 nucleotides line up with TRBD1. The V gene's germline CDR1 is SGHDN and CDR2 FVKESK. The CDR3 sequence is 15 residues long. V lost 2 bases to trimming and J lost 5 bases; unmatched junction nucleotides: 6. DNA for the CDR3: TGTGCCAGCAGCCAACAAGGGGGGACAGGGGAGACCCAGTACTTC. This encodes CASSQQGGTGETQYF.

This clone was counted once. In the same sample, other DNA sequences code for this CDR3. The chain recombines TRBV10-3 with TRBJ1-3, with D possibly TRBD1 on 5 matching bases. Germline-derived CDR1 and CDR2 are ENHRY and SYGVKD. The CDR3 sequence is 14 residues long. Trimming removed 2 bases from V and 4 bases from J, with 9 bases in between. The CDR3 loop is CAISEAGTGNTIYF. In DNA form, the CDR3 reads TGTGCCATCAGTGAGGCAGGGACGGGAAACACCATATATTTT.

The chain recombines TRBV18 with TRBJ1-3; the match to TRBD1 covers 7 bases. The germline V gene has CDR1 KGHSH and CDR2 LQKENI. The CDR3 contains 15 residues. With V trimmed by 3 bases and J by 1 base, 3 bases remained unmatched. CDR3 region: CASSPGTASGNTIYF. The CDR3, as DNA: TGTGCCAGCTCACCTGGGACAGCTTCTGGAAACACCATATATTTT.

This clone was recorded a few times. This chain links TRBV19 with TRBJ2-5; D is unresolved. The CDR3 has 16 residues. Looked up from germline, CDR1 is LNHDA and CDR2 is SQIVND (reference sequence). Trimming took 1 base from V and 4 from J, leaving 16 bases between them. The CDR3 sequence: CASSIGAGKGAETQYF. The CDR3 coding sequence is TGTGCCAGTAGTATAGGGGCAGGTAAGGGCGCAGAGACCCAGTACTTC.

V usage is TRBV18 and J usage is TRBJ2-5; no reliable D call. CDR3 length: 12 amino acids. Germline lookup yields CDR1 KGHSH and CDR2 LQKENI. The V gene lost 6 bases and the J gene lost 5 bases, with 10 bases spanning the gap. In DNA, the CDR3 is TGTGCCAGCTCGTCACAAGGGGAGACCCAGTACTTC. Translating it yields CASSSQGETQYF.

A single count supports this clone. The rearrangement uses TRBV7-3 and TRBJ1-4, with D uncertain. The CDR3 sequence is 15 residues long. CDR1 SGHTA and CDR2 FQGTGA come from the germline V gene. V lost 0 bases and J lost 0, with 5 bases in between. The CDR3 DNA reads TGTGCCAGCAGCTTAACGGGGTCAACTAATGAAAAACTGTTTTTT. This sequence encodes CASSLTGSTNEKLFF.